This T cell receptor (beta chain) was observed in a study of blood T cell repertoires in COVID-19 (dated by TCRdb to the early 2020s). Broadly, across the study: Collaborator samples came from the United States, Italy and Spain and covered acute and convalescent phases of COVID-19. Where HLA class I and class II types were available, the types were taken from metadata supplied by the sample provider, not from assay-based typing. The samples were drawn from the first 160 participants of the ongoing ImmuneRACE study and from about 1,200 subjects provided by 6 global collaborators. The dataset comprised deeply sampled blood TCRbeta repertoires from subjects exposed to, actively infected with, or recovered from COVID-19. The material from the prospective study consisted of cDNA or gDNA derived from T cells, B-cell-depleted T cells, or PBMCs. Sample metadata almost always included a de-identified subject ID, COVID-19 status, age in years and sex. The repertoires were released in a freely available public database meant as a resource for research on the immune response to SARS-CoV-2.

Here is what the overall study found, with its caveats: The quantity of clinical and demographic metadata differed by source and by participant and was supplied without curation.

Collaborating institutions collected whole blood in K2EDTA tubes following their own protocols. For TCRbeta analysis, collaborator samples were shipped as frozen whole blood, as isolated PBMCs, or as DNA extracted from either sample type. This clone was detected once. The specificity of this receptor is unknown. No qualities accompany the bases; no much larger clone lies one base away. TCRbeta CDR3 regions were amplified from genomic DNA using the immunoSEQ Assay, a bias-controlled multiplex PCR. The published analysis was carried out like this. Nucleated cell counts per sample were estimated from amplification of reference gene primers within the assay. To quantify the absolute abundance of each unique TCRbeta CDR3 rearrangement, sequence reads were collapsed and filtered. For each sample, productive Simpson clonality was calculated as the square root of Simpson's diversity index across productive rearrangements. TCRdb limited this immuneACCESS table to in-frame rearrangements with V and J called. A share of clones is missing; checked studies link under half to unresolved V genes, and the rest is unexplained. That table gives V, J and clone size, and the DNA gave D and trimming. Here the sample has 90,000 to 150,000 clones; 79% occur a single time. Roughly 4.3% of the sample is held by the ten biggest clonotypes.

Inclusive of the bounding cysteine and phenylalanine, the CDR3 is 14 residues long. The only DNA kept is the CDR3, 42 bases in frame from the first base. Compared with germline, V lacks 8 bases and J lacks 4 bases; bases without a gene match: 7. The germline V gene (reference sequence) sets CDR1 to LGHDT and CDR2 to YNNKEL. Source material: peripheral blood. The rearrangement joined TRBV3-1 (or the pseudogene TRBV3-2) to TRBJ1-5, with 8 bases aligning to TRBD1. The clonotype originates from a woman older than 75 with acute or convalescent COVID-19. The base sequence is TGTGCCAGCTGCTGGACAGGGATGAATCAGCCCCAGCATTTT. Its coded protein is CASCWTGMNQPQHF.